This T cell receptor (beta chain) appears in the sequencing data of a study of blood T cell repertoires in COVID-19 (TCRdb year 2020). About the study as a whole: The collaborator samples originated in the United States, Italy and Spain and spanned the acute and convalescent phases of COVID-19. Where available, HLA class I and class II types were obtained from metadata supplied by the sample provider rather than from assay-based typing. Samples were obtained from the ongoing ImmuneRACE study (first 160 participants) and from approximately 1,200 subjects provided by 6 global collaborators. The sample metadata nearly always contained a de-identified subject ID, COVID-19 status, age in years and sex. The prospective study material was composed of cDNA or gDNA derived from T cells, B-cell-depleted T cells, or PBMCs. The dataset comprised deeply sampled blood TCRbeta repertoires from subjects exposed to, actively infected with, or recovered from COVID-19. A freely available public database, intended as a resource for researchers studying the immune response to SARS-CoV-2, is where the repertoires were released.

Participants in the prospective study were enrolled through a virtual design, were aged about 18 to 100 years, and lived in 24 United States geographic areas. In the prospective study, participants were assigned to cohorts based on the clinical history participants reported in a screening survey and a study questionnaire. Recovered participants in ImmuneRACE Cohort 3 were defined by two consecutive negative NP/OP PCR tests, clearance by a healthcare professional, or resolution of symptoms. Mobile phlebotomists in the prospective study collected whole blood, serum and a nasopharyngeal or oropharyngeal swab from every participant. Participants in the prospective study had the option to provide additional blood draws and questionnaires over a roughly two-month period. Blood samples from the prospective study were shipped frozen or at room temperature prior to DNA extraction. The CDR3 holds 15 amino acids from the cysteine to the phenylalanine. Only the CDR3 portion is preserved as DNA: 45 bases, with reading frame beginning at the first base. The V end gives up 0 bases and the J end 8 bases, leaving 8 bases in the junction not matched to a gene. CDR1 and CDR2 are drawn from the germline V gene: MNHEY, SVGAGI.

TCRbeta CDR3 regions were amplified from genomic DNA by means of the immunoSEQ Assay, a bias-controlled multiplex PCR. Concerning the study's data processing: The number of nucleated cells in each sample was estimated by amplification of reference gene primers within the assay. Sequence reads were collapsed and filtered to measure the absolute abundance of every unique TCRbeta CDR3 rearrangement. Productive Simpson clonality was computed per sample as the square root of Simpson's diversity index over productive rearrangements. Sourced from immuneACCESS, this table was stored by TCRdb with only in-frame sequences that have V and J called. A share of the clones is absent; for the studies checked, an unresolved V gene accounts for under half, and the remainder has no known explanation. The DNA gave D and trimming, while V, J and clone size come from that table. Within this sample are fewer than 300,000 clones, with roughly 89% of them counted one time only. About 9.3% of the sample belongs to the ten largest clones.

Results and caveats for the whole study, not just this receptor: The amount of clinical and demographic metadata varied by source and participant and was provided uncurated.

Remarks on this clone: Which antigen it targets is not known. Base qualities are missing; no much larger clone stands one base away.

The sample was PBMCs or T cells enriched from blood (not recorded which). The sequence is built from TRBV6-5 and TRBJ1-2, with 8 central nucleotides matching TRBD1. This TCR was sampled from a man in his forties who had recovered from COVID-19. The nucleotides read TGTGCCAGCAGTTACTCAGCACAGGGGGATGGGGGCTACACCTTC. Protein translation: CASSYSAQGDGGYTF.